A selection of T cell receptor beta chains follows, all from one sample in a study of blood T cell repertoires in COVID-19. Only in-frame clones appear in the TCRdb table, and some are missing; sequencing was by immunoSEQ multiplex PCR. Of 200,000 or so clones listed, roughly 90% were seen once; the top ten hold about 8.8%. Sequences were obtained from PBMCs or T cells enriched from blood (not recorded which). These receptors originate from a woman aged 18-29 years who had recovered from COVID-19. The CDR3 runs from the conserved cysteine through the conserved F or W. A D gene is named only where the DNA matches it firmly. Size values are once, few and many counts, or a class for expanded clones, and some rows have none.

cdr3_nt: TGTGCCAGCAGCCCGGGGTCGAACACTGAAGCTTTCTTT
cdr3_aa: CASSPGSNTEAFF
v_call: TRBV5-4
clone_size: NA
j_call: TRBJ1-1
d_call: NA

cdr3_nt: TGCGCCAGCAGCTTAGTGCCGGGAAGCACAGATACGCAGTATTTT
cdr3_aa: CASSLVPGSTDTQYF
v_call: TRBV5-1
clone_size: NA
j_call: TRBJ2-3
d_call: NA

cdr3_nt: TGTGCCAGCAGTTTCTCGAGTGGGCATCAGCCCCAGCATTTT
cdr3_aa: CASSFSSGHQPQHF
v_call: TRBV28
clone_size: NA
j_call: TRBJ1-5
d_call: NA

cdr3_nt: TGTGCCATCAGTGAGTCCCCCAGAAACACTGAAGCTTTCTTT
cdr3_aa: CAISESPRNTEAFF
v_call: TRBV10-3
clone_size: NA
j_call: TRBJ1-1
d_call: NA

cdr3_nt: TGTGCCAGCAGTGAGAGTTTAGGACAGGGGGGTAACTATGGCTACACCTTC
cdr3_aa: CASSESLGQGGNYGYTF
v_call: TRBV25-1
clone_size: NA
j_call: TRBJ1-2
d_call: TRBD1

cdr3_nt: TGTGCCAGCAGCCAAGTACAGGTAGTACGCTTCAAGCAGTACTTC
cdr3_aa: CASSQVQVVRFKQYF
v_call: TRBV6-5
clone_size: NA
j_call: TRBJ2-7
d_call: NA

cdr3_nt: TGTGCCAGCTCACCCCGACAGGGGACGGGCGAGCAGTACTTC
cdr3_aa: CASSPRQGTGEQYF
v_call: TRBV18
clone_size: once
j_call: TRBJ2-7
d_call: TRBD1

cdr3_nt: TGCGCCAGCACCCGAGCGGGGGGGAACAATGAGCAGTTCTTC
cdr3_aa: CASTRAGGNNEQFF
v_call: TRBV4-1
clone_size: once
j_call: TRBJ2-1
d_call: TRBD2

cdr3_nt: TGTGCCAGCAGTCGCGACTACTATGGCTACACCTTC
cdr3_aa: CASSRDYYGYTF
v_call: TRBV9
clone_size: NA
j_call: TRBJ1-2
d_call: NA

cdr3_nt: TGTGCCAGCAGCTTTGGCGGGGGGGCCGTCCATGAGCAGTTCTTC
cdr3_aa: CASSFGGGAVHEQFF
v_call: TRBV28
clone_size: many
j_call: TRBJ2-1
d_call: TRBD2

cdr3_nt: TGCGCCAGCCGGGACAGGGGGTCGGAGACCCAGTACTTC
cdr3_aa: CASRDRGSETQYF
v_call: TRBV4-1
clone_size: once
j_call: TRBJ2-5
d_call: TRBD1

cdr3_nt: TGTGCCAGCAGCCAAGATCCCGTCTCTGGGGCCAACGTCCTGACTTTC
cdr3_aa: CASSQDPVSGANVLTF
v_call: TRBV4-2
clone_size: NA
j_call: TRBJ2-6
d_call: NA

cdr3_nt: TGTGCCATTTTTCCCCTCCGGGACTTCGCGAACACCGGGGAGCTGTTTTTT
cdr3_aa: CAIFPLRDFANTGELFF
v_call: TRBV6-4
clone_size: NA
j_call: TRBJ2-2
d_call: NA

cdr3_nt: TGTGCCAGCAGTCATCAGGGGGCAGAGAACACTGAAGCTTTCTTT
cdr3_aa: CASSHQGAENTEAFF
v_call: TRBV28
clone_size: NA
j_call: TRBJ1-1
d_call: TRBD1

cdr3_nt: TGTGCCAGCAGCTTAGAAAGAAAGCGGGGTGAGCAGTTCTTC
cdr3_aa: CASSLERKRGEQFF
v_call: TRBV7-2
clone_size: NA
j_call: TRBJ2-1
d_call: TRBD2

cdr3_nt: TGTGCCAGCAGTCATAGGGGCTACCCGGAAGGAAACACCATATATTTT
cdr3_aa: CASSHRGYPEGNTIYF
v_call: TRBV11-2
clone_size: NA
j_call: TRBJ1-3
d_call: NA

cdr3_nt: TGTGCCAGTAGTATCCGTTGGGGGGGAGATCAGCCCCAGCATTTT
cdr3_aa: CASSIRWGGDQPQHF
v_call: TRBV19
clone_size: NA
j_call: TRBJ1-5
d_call: NA

cdr3_nt: TGTGCCAGCAGCTCGACCGGGACTAGCGGGGGCGCTAACACCGGGGAGCTGTTTTTT
cdr3_aa: CASSSTGTSGGANTGELFF
v_call: TRBV7-8
clone_size: once
j_call: TRBJ2-2
d_call: TRBD2

cdr3_nt: TGCAGCGTACAGTATAGCTCCTACAATGAGCAGTTCTTC
cdr3_aa: CSVQYSSYNEQFF
v_call: TRBV29-1
clone_size: few
j_call: TRBJ2-1
d_call: NA

cdr3_nt: TGCGCCAGCAGCCCCGACGGGGACAGGGGTTCAGCTTTCTTT
cdr3_aa: CASSPDGDRGSAFF
v_call: TRBV5-1
clone_size: few
j_call: TRBJ1-1
d_call: TRBD1

cdr3_nt: TGTGCCACCAGTGACCGACAGGCCGGATTGGGAGAGACCCAGTACTTC
cdr3_aa: CATSDRQAGLGETQYF
v_call: TRBV24-1
clone_size: NA
j_call: TRBJ2-5
d_call: NA

cdr3_nt: TGTGCCAGCAGTTATATAGCGGGGGCCGGGGATACGCAGTATTTT
cdr3_aa: CASSYIAGAGDTQYF
v_call: TRBV7-2
clone_size: NA
j_call: TRBJ2-3
d_call: TRBD2

cdr3_nt: TGTGCCAGTAGGAGAGGACTAGCGGGGCGCTCCTACAATGAGCAGTTCTTC
cdr3_aa: CASRRGLAGRSYNEQFF
v_call: TRBV19
clone_size: NA
j_call: TRBJ2-1
d_call: TRBD2

cdr3_nt: TGTGCCAGCAGTCACCTTCCAACAGGTTCTGGGGCCAACGTCCTGACTTTC
cdr3_aa: CASSHLPTGSGANVLTF
v_call: TRBV28
clone_size: NA
j_call: TRBJ2-6
d_call: NA